The subject of this entry is one TCR beta chain. Its target is unknown. This sample stems from a study of T-cell memory formation after mild COVID-19. About the research overall: There were largely donor-specific TCR clusters.

Study-wide findings and caveats: CD4+ contracting clones were found mainly in CM and EM, and CD8+ ones in EMRA.

CDR1 SGHVS and CDR2 FNYEAQ come from the germline V gene. CDR3 length equals 14 residues. Trimming shortened V by 4 bases and J by 4 bases, and 13 bases separated the two germline ends. TCRdb re-analysed the 5' RACE reads in MiXCR, keeping a single row per CDR3 protein. The sample lists about 150,000 distinct CDR3 sequences; around 30% were seen once. This sequence joins TRBV7-6 and TRBJ2-5; tentatively, D is TRBD2 (6 bases). This TCR was recovered from an adult woman who had mild COVID-19 (a few samples of this study predate the infection). Cell type and time point are not known. The sequencing input was PBMCs or a T cell subset sorted from them (not recorded which). The CDR3 DNA follows: TGTGCCAGCAGCTCGACGGGGGTATCAGAGACCCAGTACTTC. Translation: CASSSTGVSETQYF.